The text below deals with one T cell receptor beta chain. Its specificity is not known. This sample is drawn from a study of blood T cells in healthy people across ages. Broader study findings: Higher naive T cell percentage went strongly together with higher TCR beta diversity.

Aged roughly 6 to 100, donors were systemically healthy Caucasians from Russia. CDR3 length: 18 amino acids. In germline, CDR1 is DFQATT, CDR2 SNEGSKA (reference sequence). A second PCR, run for about 7 to 11 cycles, used a sample-barcoded 5' primer plus a J-beta primer mix. Each TCR beta cDNA got a 12-nucleotide random molecular identifier. TCRdb recomputed calls from the 5' RACE reads with MiXCR, one row per CDR3 protein. The table records about 680,000 distinct CDR3 sequences, roughly 49% of them present only once. The sequenced sample was blood. The genes are TRBV20-1 and TRBJ2-7; 11 bases are a match to TRBD2. The J call may be faulty, since TRBJ2-5 better matches the DNA end. This clonotype was obtained from a woman aged 55-75 years in good health. This chain's CDR3 is CSARFGWGSGRAEETQYF. The CDR3 bases are TGCAGTGCTAGATTTGGGTGGGGTAGCGGGAGGGCGGAAGAGACCCAGTACTTC.